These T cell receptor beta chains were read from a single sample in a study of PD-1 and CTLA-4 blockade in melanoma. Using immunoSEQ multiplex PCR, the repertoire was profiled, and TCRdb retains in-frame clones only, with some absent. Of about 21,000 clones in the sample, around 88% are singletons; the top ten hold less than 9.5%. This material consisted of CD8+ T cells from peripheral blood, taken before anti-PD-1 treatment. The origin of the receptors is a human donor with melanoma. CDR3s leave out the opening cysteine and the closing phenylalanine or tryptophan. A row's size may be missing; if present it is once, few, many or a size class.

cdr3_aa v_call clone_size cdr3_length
ASSLGRNTEAF TRBV7-8 - 11
ASSLDSGGVHEQY TRBV7-9 - 13
ALRDSTGEQF TRBV10-3 - 10
ASSERGEGSNQPQH TRBV28 - 14
ASSLTSDSYEQY TRBV4-1 - 12
ASSQDRGLAGRGEQF TRBV3-1/TRBV3-2 once 15
ASSGSGTGRWADTQY TRBV9 - 15
ASSQDRGNEQY TRBV4-1 - 11
ASSLSGGAEQY TRBV5-6 - 11
ASSEAGRNTGELF TRBV2 - 13
SVLPTSYNEQF TRBV29-1 - 11
ASSLTGANQPQH TRBV2 few 12
ASSLTGSLEAF TRBV5-1 - 11
ASSQVGDSNQPQH TRBV4-1 - 13
ASSLKGTVLREQY TRBV7-8 - 13
ASSQYKRGQAF TRBV16 - 11
ASTEHGQYSGNTIY TRBV11-2 - 14
ASRPSGYGYT TRBV12-2 - 10
ATSQSSGANVLT TRBV24-1 once 12
ASSLPGQGRGTEAF TRBV7-9 - 14
ASSYGLAGARNTGELF TRBV11-2 - 16
ASSYGRNTEAF TRBV6-2/TRBV6-3 - 11
ASSQEEPSGGFHPEQY TRBV3-1/TRBV3-2 - 16
ASSGWTGYNSPLH TRBV7-6 once 13
ASSEMGQVNTEAF TRBV25-1 - 13
ASRLANLNRGLARF TRBV12-2 - 14
ASSDGGSGYT TRBV7-3 once 10
ASATSGGPVYEQY TRBV7-2 few 13
ASSIRQLQETQY TRBV7-2 few 12
ASSELAGTYEQY TRBV2 - 12
ASSPFGGGQGTDTQY TRBV27 - 15
ASSVEGLPIDEQY TRBV9 - 13
ASSPGRDPNTGELF TRBV4-1 - 14
ASFMYGYT TRBV28 - 8
ASSPGGRFYEQY TRBV27 - 12
AWSVFGQGMNTEAF TRBV30 - 14
ASSLHGQGLTGELF TRBV5-8 - 14
ASSSPVSNQPQH TRBV27 - 12
ASSLVTGSNEKLF TRBV5-1 - 13
ATQEGSYNEQF TRBV24-1 - 11
ASSLLLASLQETQY TRBV28 - 14
ATGQGTNEQF TRBV19 - 10
ASSAGTNTEAF TRBV28 once 11
ASSFGPAGELF TRBV5-6 - 11
ASSLQVAGETQY TRBV6-5 - 12
AWSADPYEQY TRBV30 - 10
ASSHDRDTPAYEQY TRBV3-1/TRBV3-2 - 14
ASSQPGHTNEKLF TRBV6-2/TRBV6-3 - 13
ASRDTSGGAYEQY TRBV2 - 13
ASTPLQGAVVADTQY TRBV28 - 15
ASSSGQGAGNEQF TRBV7-6 - 13
ASSLQGNEQF TRBV5-6 - 10
ASSQDWPPGNNEQF TRBV3-1/TRBV3-2 - 14
ASSLERVSSNGYT TRBV7-9 - 13
ASSYLPGKMKLTEAF TRBV6-2/TRBV6-3 - 15
ASSPGTLNTEAF TRBV27 - 12
ASSYGLAGRTDTQY TRBV6-2/TRBV6-3 - 14